One and the same sample provided the 28 T cell receptor beta chains below, sequenced in a study of early T cells in non-severe SARS-CoV-2 infection. One entry per CDR3 protein results from TCRdb running MiXCR on the 5' RACE reads. Of about 60,000 distinct CDR3 sequences detected, 8% to 10% appear once; the ten largest clones hold over 8.5%. Sequencing was done on a sample of whole blood. The receptor set was obtained from an adult who was a healthcare worker with PCR-confirmed SARS-CoV-2 infection or an uninfected control (not recorded which).

This clonotype was seen many times. V is TRBV12-3 or TRBV12-4 and J is TRBJ1-5; no firm D call. This CDR3 is 14 amino acids long. The V end was cut by 1 base, the J end by 2 bases, with 6 bases between. CDR3 nucleotides: TGTGCCAGCAGTTTAGAAGCGGGCAATCAGCCCCAGCATTTT. Translated: CASSLEAGNQPQHF.

The table lists this clonotype with a few counts. This chain links TRBV29-1 with TRBJ2-5; D unresolved. CDR3 length equals 15 residues. The germline V gene has CDR1 SQVTM and CDR2 ANQGSEA. V was clipped by 2 bases and J by 2 bases, with 15 bases between them. The DNA for the CDR3 is TGCAGCGTTGAATTCGCCCTAGGCAGACAAGAGACCCAGTACTTC. Protein product: CSVEFALGRQETQYF. Based on the CDR3 plus reference TRBV29-1 and TRBJ2-5, the full variable domain is SAVISQKPSRDICQRGTSLTIQCQVDSQVTMMFWYRQQPGQSLTLIATANQGSEATYESGFVIDKFPISRPNLTFSTLTVSNMSPEDSSIYLCSVEFALGRQETQYFGPGTRLLVL.

V is TRBV10-3 and J is TRBJ2-3; TRBD2 agrees at 8 bases. Germline V gives CDR1 ENHRY, CDR2 SYGVKD. The CDR3 loop spans 14 amino acids. After removal of 4 bases from V and 2 bases from J, the junction contained 2 bases not matched to a gene. CDR3 sequence reads: CAISVAGSTDTQYF. CDR3 coding DNA: TGTGCCATCAGTGTAGCGGGATCCACAGATACGCAGTATTTT.

This clonotype was counted at least ten times. This chain uses TRBV9 with TRBJ2-2; 10 nucleotides match TRBD2. Germline loops: CDR1 SGDLS, CDR2 YYNGEE. CDR3 length: 18 residues. V was clipped by 0 bases and J by 1 base; unmatched bases: 6. CDR3 nucleotides: TGTGCCAGCAGCGTAGTAGGTTCTAGCGGGAGGAACACCGGGGAGCTGTTTTTT. It translates to CASSVVGSSGRNTGELFF.

This clonotype was recorded many times. The chain uses TRBV20-1 and TRBJ2-7; 11 positions agree with TRBD2. Germline V CDR1 and CDR2: DFQATT, SNEGSKA (reference sequence). This CDR3 has 14 amino acids. J lost 6 bases, V lost 5 bases, and 9 bases had no gene match. CDR3 sequence reads: CSAGTSGSLSEQYF. The CDR3 DNA sequence: TGCAGTGCTGGCACTAGCGGGAGTTTGTCCGAGCAGTACTTC.

This chain links TRBV28 with TRBJ2-1, with D perhaps matching TRBD2 (6 bases). V lost 4 bases and J lost 7, with 17 bases in between. The CDR3 sequence is 15 residues long. In germline, CDR1 is MDHEN, CDR2 SYDVKM. CDR3 bases: TGTGCCAGCAGTTCCGCAGGGACTTCCGCAAATGAGCAGTTCTTC. It encodes CASSSAGTSANEQFF.

The genes are TRBV7-2 and TRBJ2-5; TRBD2 matches 10 bases. Germline values: CDR1 SGHTA, CDR2 FQGNSA. After removal of 3 bases from V and 1 base from J, the junction contained 14 bases not matched to a gene. This CDR3 comprises 19 residues. The DNA for the CDR3 is TGTGCCAGCAGCTTGCCACCACCTAGACTAGCGGGCCCCCAAGAGACCCAGTACTTC. It encodes CASSLPPPRLAGPQETQYF.

To note about this clonotype: This may be a read error: a much more frequent sequence differs by one nucleotide. The V gene is TRBV12-3 or TRBV12-4, the J gene TRBJ2-1, with D possibly being TRBD1 or TRBD2 (5 bases each). The CDR3 is 14 amino acids. Between the trimmed V and J ends, which lost 3 bases and 8 bases, there was a span of 14 bases. The CDR3 loop is CASSFSGTEDEQFF. CDR3 sequence (DNA): TGTGCCAGCAGTTTCTCCGGGACGGAGGATGAGCAGTTCTTC.

This clonotype was recorded many times. This chain links TRBV7-6 with TRBJ2-1; D is uncertain. The germline V gene has CDR1 SGHVS and CDR2 FNYEAQ. CDR3 length equals 12 residues. Trimming took off 4 bases at V and 7 bases at J, with 8 bases between the two ends. The CDR3 region has the DNA TGTGCCAGCAGCTCGGGCGGTAATGAGCAGTTCTTC. Protein sequence: CASSSGGNEQFF.

This clonotype has a count of ten or more. The chain is built from TRBV28 and TRBJ2-3, with D maybe TRBD2 (5 bases). The ends were cut back, 6 bases at V and 2 bases at J, with 12 bases in the middle. CDR1 MDHEN and CDR2 SYDVKM come from the germline V gene. This CDR3 has 14 residues. In nucleotides, the CDR3 is TGTGCCAGCAGCCGCGGACTGAACACAGATACGCAGTATTTT. It is translated as CASSRGLNTDTQYF. Together with reference TRBV28 and TRBJ2-3, the CDR3 gives the full variable domain: DVKVTQSSRYLVKRTGEKVFLECVQDMDHENMFWYRQDPGLGLRLIYFSYDVKMKEKGDIPEGYSVSREKKERFSLILESASTNQTSMYLCASSRGLNTDTQYFGPGTRLTVL.

Many counts were recorded for this clonotype. The rearrangement joins TRBV7-2 to TRBJ2-3; D possibly corresponds to TRBD1 (5 bases). With 3 bases removed from V and 0 bases from J, the gap between germline ends came to 19 bases. This CDR3 has 18 amino acids. Germline CDR1 reads SGHTA; CDR2 reads FQGNSA. The CDR3, as DNA: TGTGCCAGCAGCTTCTCCCGCCAAATAAGGGGTAGCACAGATACGCAGTATTTT. It yields the protein CASSFSRQIRGSTDTQYF.

The chain is built from TRBV3-1 and TRBJ2-1; D gene unclear. This CDR3 spans 12 amino acids. V lost 4 bases and J 6 bases, leaving 7 bases between the germline ends. Germline-derived CDR1 and CDR2 are LGHDT and YNNKEL (reference sequence). The CDR3 sequence is CASSPRANEQFF. CDR3 in DNA: TGTGCCAGCAGCCCACGAGCCAATGAGCAGTTCTTC.

This clonotype was detected ten times or more. The chain links TRBV14 to TRBJ2-7, with a possible D match to TRBD2 (5 bases). This CDR3 is built from 14 residues. V was pared by 1 base and J by 3 bases, with 10 bases between. The V gene's germline CDR1 is SGHDN and CDR2 FVKESK. The CDR3 sequence is CASSQGRTFYEQYF. CDR3 nucleotides: TGTGCCAGCAGCCAAGGGAGGACTTTCTACGAGCAGTACTTC.

This clonotype was detected many times. This chain links TRBV5-6 with TRBJ1-1, with D tentatively TRBD1 (5 bases). Trimming removed 1 base from V and 4 bases from J, with 8 bases in between. This CDR3 region has 13 residues. In germline, CDR1 is SGHDT, CDR2 YYEEEE. CDR3 in DNA: TGTGCCAGCAGCTTGCAGGGTCCCACTGAAGCTTTCTTT. Protein: CASSLQGPTEAFF.

This clonotype was counted between two and nine times. At one of its ends the junction is not consistent with the germline gene, which may arise from a read error. The genes are TRBV29-1 and TRBJ2-7, with 9 bases lining up with TRBD1. Germline lookup yields CDR1 SQVTM and CDR2 ANQGSEA. CDR3 length: 14 amino acids. The CDR3 DNA reads TGCAGCGTTATATGGGACAGGGAGGGGGACGACCAGTACTTC. Residues: CSVIWDREGDDQYF.

This clonotype has at least ten counts. The chain carries TRBV3-1 and TRBJ2-7, with D maybe TRBD2 (6 bases). The V gene lost 4 bases and the J gene lost 1 base, with 17 bases spanning the gap. The germline V gene encodes CDR1 LGHDT and CDR2 YNNKEL (reference sequence). The CDR3 is 16 amino acids. The CDR3 protein is CASSPSQRVLSYEQYF. CDR3 DNA: TGTGCCAGCAGCCCATCCCAGCGGGTACTTTCCTACGAGCAGTACTTC.

The chain couples TRBV10-3 to TRBJ1-4; D is unclear. The CDR3 extends over 13 amino acids. The germline CDR1 and CDR2 sequences are ENHRY and SYGVKD. V lost 4 bases to trimming and J lost 7 bases, with 10 bases between them. CDR3 loop: CAISVQEGEKLFF. The CDR3 region has the DNA TGTGCCATCAGTGTTCAGGAGGGTGAAAAACTGTTTTTT.

This clonotype was observed a handful of times. The rearrangement joins TRBV29-1 to TRBJ1-1, with D uncertain. Trimming took off 7 bases at V and 6 bases at J, with 9 bases between the two ends. In germline, CDR1 is SQVTM, CDR2 ANQGSEA. The CDR3 covers 10 residues. The CDR3 DNA follows: TGCAGCGGGTCAGACGCTGAAGCTTTCTTT. This gives the protein CSGSDAEAFF.

This clonotype has only a few counts. It may be a read error: a sequence one base away is much more abundant. The conserved final phenylalanine or tryptophan is absent from the CDR3, which likely points to a read error. This sequence joins TRBV29-1 and TRBJ2-7, with a possible D match to TRBD2 (5 bases). Germline V gives CDR1 SQVTM, CDR2 ANQGSEA. Deletions cut 6 bases from V and 3 bases from J, with 9 bases between. This CDR3 is built from 11 residues. Written as DNA, the CDR3 is TGCAGCGTCGGGAAGGTCTACGAGCAGTACTCC. Its protein is CSVGKVYEQYS.

With respect to this clonotype: The junction shows a germline mismatch at one end, possibly a read error. Here the CDR3 reads CVSGVWTTDTQYF. CDR3 nucleotide sequence: TGTGTCAGCGGGGTTTGGACCACAGATACGCAGTATTTT. The chain employs TRBV7-9 and TRBJ2-3, with 7 bases that match TRBD2. CDR3 size: 13 residues. CDR1 SEHNR and CDR2 FQNEAQ come from the germline V gene (reference sequence).

This chain links TRBV29-1 with TRBJ1-5; D is perhaps TRBD1 (5 bases). Deletions cut 5 bases from V and 7 bases from J, with 15 bases between. Per the germline V gene, CDR1 is SQVTM and CDR2 is ANQGSEA. The CDR3 runs to 13 residues. In nucleotides, the CDR3 is TGCAGCGTTCTCTGGTCCAGGGCGCAGCCCCAGCATTTT. Protein product: CSVLWSRAQPQHF. The full variable domain, in which reference TRBV29-1 and TRBJ1-5 provide the parts outside the CDR3, is SAVISQKPSRDICQRGTSLTIQCQVDSQVTMMFWYRQQPGQSLTLIATANQGSEATYESGFVIDKFPISRPNLTFSTLTVSNMSPEDSSIYLCSVLWSRAQPQHFGDGTRLSIL.

The chain uses TRBV6-2 or TRBV6-3 and TRBJ2-7, with 9 bases aligning to TRBD2. The CDR3 sequence is 16 residues long. After removal of 2 bases from V and 5 bases from J, the junction contained 10 bases not matched to a gene. The germline gives CDR1 MNHEY, CDR2 SVGEGT. The CDR3: CASSYHDLAGRNEQYF. Written as DNA, the CDR3 is TGTGCCAGCAGTTACCATGATCTAGCGGGACGTAACGAGCAGTACTTC.

This clonotype was picked up a small number of times. The chain couples TRBV7-2 to TRBJ2-3; D is uncertain. CDR3 length equals 15 residues. Germline V lookup: CDR1 SGHTA, CDR2 FQGNSA. Trimming took off 2 bases at V and 0 bases at J, with 9 bases between the two ends. CDR3 region: CASSLSPVSTDTQYF. As DNA, the CDR3 is TGTGCCAGCAGCTTATCTCCGGTGAGCACAGATACGCAGTATTTT. The whole variable domain, filled in from reference TRBV7-2 and TRBJ2-3, reads GAGVSQSPSNKVTEKGKDVELRCDPISGHTALYWYRQSLGQGLEFLIYFQGNSAPDKSGLPSDRFSAERTGGSVSTLTIQRTQQEDSAVYLCASSLSPVSTDTQYFGPGTRLTVL.

This clonotype appeared a few times. J is TRBJ2-3 and V is TRBV29-1; 10 bases map to TRBD2. CDR1 and CDR2 (germline): SQVTM, ANQGSEA. The CDR3 extends over 14 amino acids. V shed 8 bases and J 2 bases; nucleotides not matched to a gene: 7. DNA for the CDR3: TGCAGCACCCGGACTAGCGGACTCACAGATACGCAGTATTTT. This encodes CSTRTSGLTDTQYF.

In this sample, this clonotype turned up many times. This chain connects TRBV11-3 to TRBJ1-1, with 7 bases identical to TRBD1. Germline V gene sequence: CDR1 SGHNT, CDR2 YENEEA. Trimming took 3 bases from V and 8 from J; bases not matched to a gene: 6. There are 13 residues in the CDR3. The CDR3 protein is CASSFDRVSEAFF. CDR3 in DNA: TGTGCCAGCAGCTTTGACAGGGTCTCCGAAGCTTTCTTT.

The rearrangement links TRBV2 to TRBJ2-1; 14 positions agree with TRBD2. The V gene end was trimmed by 4 bases and the J gene end by 9 bases; junction bases not matched to a gene: 8. This CDR3 region has 16 residues. Germline CDR1 and CDR2: SNHLY and FYNNEI. In DNA form, the CDR3 reads TGTGCCAGCAGTGGCCTGGGACTAGCGGGAGTCGGTGAGCAGTTCTTC. As protein: CASSGLGLAGVGEQFF.

This clonotype has a single count. The V and J genes are TRBV6-5 and TRBJ2-7; TRBD2 agrees at 9 bases. V lost 0 bases and J lost 2; bases outside the gene matches: 2. The germline CDR1 and CDR2 sequences are MNHEY and SVGAGI. The CDR3 extends over 15 amino acids. The CDR3 protein is CASSYSLAGAYEQYF. The DNA of the CDR3 is TGTGCCAGCAGTTACTCACTAGCGGGTGCCTACGAGCAGTACTTC.

This clonotype was detected ten times or more. This sequence joins TRBV20-1 and TRBJ2-1; 9 bases match TRBD1. Germline assignment: CDR1 DFQATT and CDR2 SNEGSKA (reference sequence). The V and J ends lost 6 bases and 6 bases, in that order; junction bases with no gene match: 9. This CDR3 is built from 14 residues. The DNA of the CDR3 is TGCAGTGCCCATCCGGGGACAGGGCGCAATGAGCAGTTCTTC. As protein: CSAHPGTGRNEQFF.